This T cell receptor (beta chain) was sequenced in a study of blood T cell repertoires in COVID-19. TCRdb's copy holds only in-frame clones and misses some; the assay was immunoSEQ multiplex PCR. The sample carries about 310,000 clones, around 86% recorded once. Trimming cost V 4 bases and J 3 bases, with 15 bases left between them. The CDR3 loop spans 16 amino acids. Per the germline V gene, CDR1 is SGHTA and CDR2 is FQGTGA. V and J are TRBV7-3 and TRBJ2-2, with D tentatively TRBD2 (6 bases). Sequenced sample: peripheral blood. The receptor was isolated from a man aged 50 to 60 with active or convalescent COVID-19. The CDR3 bases are TGTGCCAGCAGCTCAAACCGGGGGTTCGACACCGGGGAGCTGTTTTTT. It is translated as CASSSNRGFDTGELFF.